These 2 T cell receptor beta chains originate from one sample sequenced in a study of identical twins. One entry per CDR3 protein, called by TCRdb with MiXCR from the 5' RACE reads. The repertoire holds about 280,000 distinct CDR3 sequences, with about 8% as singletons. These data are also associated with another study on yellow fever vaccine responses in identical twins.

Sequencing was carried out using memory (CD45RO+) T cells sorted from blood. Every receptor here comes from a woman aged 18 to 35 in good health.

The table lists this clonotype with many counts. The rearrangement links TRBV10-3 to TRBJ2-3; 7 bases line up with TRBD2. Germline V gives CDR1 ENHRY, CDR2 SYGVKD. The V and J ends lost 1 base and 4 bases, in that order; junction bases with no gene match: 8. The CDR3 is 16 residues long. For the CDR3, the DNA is TGTGCCATCAGTGAGTTGAGGCGGGAGAAGGCAGATACGCAGTATTTT. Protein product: CAISELRREKADTQYF.

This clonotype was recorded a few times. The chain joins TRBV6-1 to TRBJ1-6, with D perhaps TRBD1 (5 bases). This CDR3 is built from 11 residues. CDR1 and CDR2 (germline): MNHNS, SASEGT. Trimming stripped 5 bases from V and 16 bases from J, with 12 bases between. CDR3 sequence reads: CASSIVQVLHF. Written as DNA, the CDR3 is TGTGCCAGCAGTATAGTACAGGTGCTCCACTTT.